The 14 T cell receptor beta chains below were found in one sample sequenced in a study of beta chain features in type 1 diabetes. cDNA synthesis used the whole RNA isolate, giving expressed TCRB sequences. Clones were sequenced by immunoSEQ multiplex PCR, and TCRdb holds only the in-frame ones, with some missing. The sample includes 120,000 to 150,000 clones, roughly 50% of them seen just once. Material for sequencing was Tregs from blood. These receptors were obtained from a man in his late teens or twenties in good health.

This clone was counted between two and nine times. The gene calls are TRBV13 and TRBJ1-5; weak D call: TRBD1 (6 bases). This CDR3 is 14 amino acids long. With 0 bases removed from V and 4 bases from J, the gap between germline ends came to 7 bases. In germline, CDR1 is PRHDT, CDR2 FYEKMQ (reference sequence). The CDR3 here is CASSLGGGNQPQHF. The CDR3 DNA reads TGTGCCAGCAGCTTAGGAGGGGGAAATCAGCCCCAGCATTTT.

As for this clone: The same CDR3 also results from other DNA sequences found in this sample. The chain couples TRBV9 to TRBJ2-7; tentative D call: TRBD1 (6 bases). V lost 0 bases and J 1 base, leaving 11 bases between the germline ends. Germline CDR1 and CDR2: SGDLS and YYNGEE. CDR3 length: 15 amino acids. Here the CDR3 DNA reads TGTGCCAGCAGCGTAGCGCCGGACAGTTCCTACGAGCAGTACTTC. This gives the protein CASSVAPDSSYEQYF.

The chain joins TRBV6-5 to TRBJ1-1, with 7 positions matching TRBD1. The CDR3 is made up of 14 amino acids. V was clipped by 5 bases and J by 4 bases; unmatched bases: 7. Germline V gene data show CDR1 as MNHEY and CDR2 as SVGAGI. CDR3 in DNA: TGTGCCAGCAGTATAGACAGGGTGAGCACTGAAGCTTTCTTT. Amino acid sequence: CASSIDRVSTEAFF.

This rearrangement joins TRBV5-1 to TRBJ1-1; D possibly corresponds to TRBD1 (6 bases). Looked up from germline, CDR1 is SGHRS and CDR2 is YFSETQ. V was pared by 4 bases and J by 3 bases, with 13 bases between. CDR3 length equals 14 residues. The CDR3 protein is CASSLTTGYTEAFF. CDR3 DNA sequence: TGCGCCAGCAGCCTTACCACAGGGTACACTGAAGCTTTCTTT.

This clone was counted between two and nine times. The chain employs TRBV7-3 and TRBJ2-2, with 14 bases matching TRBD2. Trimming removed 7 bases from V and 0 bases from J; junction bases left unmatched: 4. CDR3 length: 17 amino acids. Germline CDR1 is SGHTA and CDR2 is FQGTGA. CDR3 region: CASTRLAGGANTGELFF. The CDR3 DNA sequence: TGTGCCAGCACCCGACTAGCGGGGGGGGCGAACACCGGGGAGCTGTTTTTT.

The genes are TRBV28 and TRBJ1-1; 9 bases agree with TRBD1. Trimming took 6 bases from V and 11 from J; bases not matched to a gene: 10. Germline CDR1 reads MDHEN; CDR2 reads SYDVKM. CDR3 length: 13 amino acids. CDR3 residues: CASRQPGQGYAFF. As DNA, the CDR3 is TGTGCCAGCAGACAACCGGGACAGGGATACGCTTTCTTT.

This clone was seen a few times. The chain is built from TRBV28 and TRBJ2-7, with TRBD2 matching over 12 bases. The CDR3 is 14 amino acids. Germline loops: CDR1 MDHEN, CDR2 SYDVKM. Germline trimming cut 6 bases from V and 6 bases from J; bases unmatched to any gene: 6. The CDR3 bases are TGTGCCAGCAGCGCGACTAGCGGGAGCTTCGAGCAGTACTTC. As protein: CASSATSGSFEQYF.

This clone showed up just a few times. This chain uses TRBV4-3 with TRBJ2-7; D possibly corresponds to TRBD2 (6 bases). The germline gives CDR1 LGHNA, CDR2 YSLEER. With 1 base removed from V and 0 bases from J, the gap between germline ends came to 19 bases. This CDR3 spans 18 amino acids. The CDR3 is CASSQGLVRGGRSYEQYF. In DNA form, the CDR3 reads TGCGCCAGCAGCCAAGGACTAGTGAGAGGCGGTCGCTCCTACGAGCAGTACTTC.

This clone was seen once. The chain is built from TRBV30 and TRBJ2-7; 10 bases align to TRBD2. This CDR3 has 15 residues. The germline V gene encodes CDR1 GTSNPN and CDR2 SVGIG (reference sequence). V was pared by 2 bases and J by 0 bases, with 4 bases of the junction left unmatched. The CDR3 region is CAWSWERGGSYEQYF. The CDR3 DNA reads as TGTGCCTGGAGTTGGGAGCGGGGGGGCTCCTACGAGCAGTACTTC.

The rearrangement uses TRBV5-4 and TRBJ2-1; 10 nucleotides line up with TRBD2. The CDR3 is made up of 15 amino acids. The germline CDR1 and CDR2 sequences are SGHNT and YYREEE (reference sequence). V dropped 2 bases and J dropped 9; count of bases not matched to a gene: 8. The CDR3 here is CASSLERGGGGEQFF. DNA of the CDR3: TGTGCCAGCAGCTTAGAGCGGGGGGGCGGGGGTGAGCAGTTCTTC.

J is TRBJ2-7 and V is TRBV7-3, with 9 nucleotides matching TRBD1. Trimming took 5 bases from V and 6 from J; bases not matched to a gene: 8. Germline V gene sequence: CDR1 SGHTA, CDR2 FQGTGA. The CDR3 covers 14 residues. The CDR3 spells CASSPDRGSGEQYF. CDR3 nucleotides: TGTGCCAGCAGCCCCGACAGGGGGTCGGGCGAGCAGTACTTC. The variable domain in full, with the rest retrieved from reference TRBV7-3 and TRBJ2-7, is GAGVSQTPSNKVTEKGKYVELRCDPISGHTALYWYRQSLGQGPEFLIYFQGTGAADDSGLPNDRFFAVRPEGSVSTLKIQRTERGDSAVYLCASSPDRGSGEQYFGPGTRLTVT.

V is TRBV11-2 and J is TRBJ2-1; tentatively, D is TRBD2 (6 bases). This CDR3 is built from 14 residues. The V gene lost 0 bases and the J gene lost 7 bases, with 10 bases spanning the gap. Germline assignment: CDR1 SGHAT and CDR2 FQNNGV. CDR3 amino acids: CASSLDWAGNEQFF. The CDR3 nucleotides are TGTGCCAGCAGCTTAGATTGGGCGGGAAATGAGCAGTTCTTC.

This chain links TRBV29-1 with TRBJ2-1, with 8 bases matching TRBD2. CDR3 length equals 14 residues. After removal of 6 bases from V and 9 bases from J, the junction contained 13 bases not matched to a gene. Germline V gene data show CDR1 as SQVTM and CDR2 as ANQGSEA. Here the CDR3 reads CSVAGGRQPREQFF. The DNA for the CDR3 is TGCAGCGTCGCGGGGGGCAGACAGCCTCGTGAGCAGTTCTTC.

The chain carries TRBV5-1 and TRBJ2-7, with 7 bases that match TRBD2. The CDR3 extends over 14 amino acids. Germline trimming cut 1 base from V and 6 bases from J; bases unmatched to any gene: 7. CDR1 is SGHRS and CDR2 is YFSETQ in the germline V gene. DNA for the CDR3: TGCGCCAGCAGCTTGCGTTTAGCGGGCGGCGAGCAGTACTTC. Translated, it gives CASSLRLAGGEQYF.